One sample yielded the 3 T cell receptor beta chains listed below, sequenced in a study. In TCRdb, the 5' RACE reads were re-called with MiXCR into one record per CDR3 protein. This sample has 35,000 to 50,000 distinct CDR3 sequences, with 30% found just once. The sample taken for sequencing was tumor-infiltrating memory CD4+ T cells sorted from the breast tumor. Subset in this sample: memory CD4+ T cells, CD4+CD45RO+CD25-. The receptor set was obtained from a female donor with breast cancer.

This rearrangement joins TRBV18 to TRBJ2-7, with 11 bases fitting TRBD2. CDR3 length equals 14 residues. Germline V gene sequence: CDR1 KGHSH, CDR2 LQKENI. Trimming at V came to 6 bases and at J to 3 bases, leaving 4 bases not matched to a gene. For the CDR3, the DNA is TGTGCCAGCTCCTCCGGGACTAGCGGCTACGAGCAGTACTTC. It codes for CASSSGTSGYEQYF.

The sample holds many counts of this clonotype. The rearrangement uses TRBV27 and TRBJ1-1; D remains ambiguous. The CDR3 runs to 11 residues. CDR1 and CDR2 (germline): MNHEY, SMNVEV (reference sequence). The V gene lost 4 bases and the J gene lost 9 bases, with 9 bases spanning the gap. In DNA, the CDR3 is TGTGCCAGCAGTTCCCGGGTTAAAGCTTTCTTT. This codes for CASSSRVKAFF.

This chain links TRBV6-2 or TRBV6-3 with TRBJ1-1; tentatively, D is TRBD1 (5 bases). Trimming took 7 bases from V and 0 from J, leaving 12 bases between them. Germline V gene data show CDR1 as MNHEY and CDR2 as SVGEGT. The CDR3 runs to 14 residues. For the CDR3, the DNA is TGTGCCAGCACCCCGGGACGGATGAACACTGAAGCTTTCTTT. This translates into CASTPGRMNTEAFF.